The T cell receptor beta chain described here comes from a study of blood T cell repertoires in COVID-19 (TCRdb year 2020). In terms of the full investigation: Samples from collaborators originated in the United States, Italy and Spain and spanned both the acute and convalescent phases of COVID-19. The prospective study material was composed of cDNA or gDNA derived from T cells, B-cell-depleted T cells, or PBMCs. HLA class I and class II types, where available, came from metadata supplied by the sample provider rather than from assay-based typing. Samples were obtained from the ongoing ImmuneRACE study (first 160 participants) and from 950 to 1,500 subjects provided by 6 global collaborators. The repertoires were made available in a free public database intended to serve as a resource for research on the immune response to SARS-CoV-2. Deeply sampled blood TCRbeta repertoires from subjects exposed to, actively infected with, or recovered from COVID-19 were included in the dataset. A de-identified subject ID, COVID-19 status, age in years and sex were almost always included in the sample metadata. Overall results and qualifications from the work: The quantity of clinical and demographic metadata differed by source and by participant and was supplied without curation.

Taken from cysteine to phenylalanine, the CDR3 has 14 residues. Of all the DNA, just the CDR3 is kept, 42 bases in frame from base 1. The germline V gene (reference sequence) provides CDR1 LNHDA and CDR2 SQIVND. Relative to germline, V is 4 bases shorter and J is 8 bases shorter, with 15 bases between their ends. Note on this clone: Its antigen has not been determined. Base qualities are not provided; no much larger clone lies one nucleotide away.

TCRbeta CDR3 regions were amplified from genomic DNA using the immunoSEQ Assay, a bias-controlled multiplex PCR. Per the original workflow: Nucleated cell counts per sample were estimated from amplification of reference gene primers within the assay. To quantify the absolute abundance of each unique TCRbeta CDR3 rearrangement, sequence reads were collapsed and filtered. For each sample, productive Simpson clonality was calculated as the square root of Simpson's diversity index over productive rearrangements. TCRdb took over this immuneACCESS table, retaining in-frame rearrangements with V and J assigned. Such tables are incomplete; in checked studies, under half of the missing clones stem from an unresolved V gene, and the remainder is unexplained. V and J calls and clone size are given by that table; D and trimming were obtained from the DNA. Present in this sample are roughly 500,000 clones, about 91% of which were seen just once. Over 0.7% of the sample goes to the ten largest clones.

One collaborating source in Seattle enrolled patients while the patients were actively infected and followed the patients over time throughout the course of disease. Collaborating institutions collected whole blood in K2EDTA tubes following their own protocols. For TCRbeta analysis, collaborators shipped samples in one of three forms: frozen whole blood, isolated PBMCs, or DNA extracted from either of those sample types. Sequenced: peripheral blood. The receptor chain draws on TRBV19 and TRBJ1-5; too little of a D gene remains to name it. The sequence came from a man aged 18 to 35 with COVID-19, enrolled during active disease. The CDR3 loop reads CASSTGSSGKPQHF. The DNA sequence reads TGTGCCAGTAGTACAGGTTCGTCGGGGAAGCCCCAGCATTTT. This CDR3, with the reference TRBV19 and TRBJ1-5 proteins standing in past its ends, gives the full variable domain DGGITQSPKYLFRKEGQNVTLSCEQNLNHDAMYWYRQDPGQGLRLIYYSQIVNDFQKGDIAEGYSVSREKKESFPLTVTSAQKNPTAFYLCASSTGSSGKPQHFGDGTRLSIL.